The present T cell receptor (beta chain) was sequenced within a study of human T cells and chemical hapten exposure. Study-wide background: Patch tests applied 0.01% DPC to the upper back and were scored after 6 days.

For the library, individual cDNA molecules each received unique molecular identifiers. TCRdb analysed the RACE reads with MiXCR anew, one entry per CDR3 protein. The data show approximately 69,000 distinct CDR3 sequences, over 9% seen once. This clonotype has only a few counts. Its antigen remains unknown. Described time point: patch test 2, 6 weeks after DPC sensitization. Documented treatment: therapeutic diphenylcyclopropenone sensitization with weekly scalp DPC. Study-level points and caveats: Compared with pre-sensitization or healthy control sets, expanded TCRs clustered more. TCRs at high frequency, those above 1 in 1000, did not change with DPC sensitization.

The TCR comes from a woman aged 45-60 years with alopecia areata. Some clones in this sample may be carry-over from other donors' samples. Material: whole blood, obtained in connection with sensitization to the hapten diphenylcyclopropenone (DPC).

The CDR3 DNA is TGCGCCAGCAGCCGGGGACAGGGGCTCGGCGAAGCTTTCTTT. This gives the protein CASSRGQGLGEAFF. V and J are TRBV4-1 and TRBJ1-1, with 10 bases matching TRBD1. This CDR3 has 14 amino acids. From germline, CDR1 is MGHRA and CDR2 YSYEKL. The ends lost 4 bases at V and 8 bases at J; junction bases unmatched: 7.